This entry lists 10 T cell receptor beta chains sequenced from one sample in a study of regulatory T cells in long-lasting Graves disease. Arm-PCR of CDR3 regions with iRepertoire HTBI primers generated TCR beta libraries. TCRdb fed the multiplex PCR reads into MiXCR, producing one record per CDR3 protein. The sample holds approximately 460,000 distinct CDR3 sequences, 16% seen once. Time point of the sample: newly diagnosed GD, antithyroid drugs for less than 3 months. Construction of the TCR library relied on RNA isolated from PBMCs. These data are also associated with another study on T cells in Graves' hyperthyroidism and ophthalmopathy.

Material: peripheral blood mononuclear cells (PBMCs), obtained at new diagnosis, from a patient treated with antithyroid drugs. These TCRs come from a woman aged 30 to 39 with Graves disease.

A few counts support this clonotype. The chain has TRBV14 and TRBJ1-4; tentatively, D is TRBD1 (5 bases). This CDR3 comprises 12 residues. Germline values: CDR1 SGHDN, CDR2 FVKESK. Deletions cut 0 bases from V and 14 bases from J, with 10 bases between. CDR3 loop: CASSQDNWGLFF. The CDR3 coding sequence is TGTGCCAGCAGCCAAGATAATTGGGGGCTGTTTTTT.

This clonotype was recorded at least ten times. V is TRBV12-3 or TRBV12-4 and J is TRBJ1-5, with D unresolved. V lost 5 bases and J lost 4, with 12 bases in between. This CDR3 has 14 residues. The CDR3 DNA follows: TGTGCCAGCAGTCGCCTGGACGGTAATCAGCCCCAGCATTTT. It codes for CASSRLDGNQPQHF.

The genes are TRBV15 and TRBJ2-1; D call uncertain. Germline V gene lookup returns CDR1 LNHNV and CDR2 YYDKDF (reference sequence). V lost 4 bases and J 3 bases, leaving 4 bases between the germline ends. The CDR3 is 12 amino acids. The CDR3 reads CATSTRYNEQFF. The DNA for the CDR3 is TGTGCCACCAGCACACGCTACAATGAGCAGTTCTTC.

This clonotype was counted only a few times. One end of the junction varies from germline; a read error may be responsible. The CDR3 loop reads CVSSDWGGNGSYEQYF. CDR3 bases: TGTGTCAGCAGTGATTGGGGCGGGAACGGCTCCTACGAGCAGTACTTC. This rearrangement joins TRBV2 to TRBJ2-7, with a tentative D call TRBD2 (6 bases). Germline CDR1 SNHLY, CDR2 FYNNEI. The CDR3 sequence is 16 residues long.

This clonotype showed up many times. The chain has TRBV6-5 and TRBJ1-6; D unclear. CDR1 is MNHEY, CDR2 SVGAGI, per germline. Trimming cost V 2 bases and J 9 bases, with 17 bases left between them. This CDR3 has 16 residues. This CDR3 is CASSYLEVIDTSPLHF. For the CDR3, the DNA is TGTGCCAGCAGTTACCTCGAGGTGATAGATACTTCACCCCTCCACTTT.

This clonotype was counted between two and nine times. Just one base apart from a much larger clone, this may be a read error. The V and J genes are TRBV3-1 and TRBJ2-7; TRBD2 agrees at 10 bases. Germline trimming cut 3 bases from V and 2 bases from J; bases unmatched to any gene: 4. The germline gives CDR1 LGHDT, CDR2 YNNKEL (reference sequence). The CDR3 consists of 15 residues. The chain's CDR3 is CASSQRSGRAYEQYF. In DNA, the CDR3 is TGTGCCAGCAGCCAGCGCAGCGGGAGGGCCTACGAGCAGTACTTC.

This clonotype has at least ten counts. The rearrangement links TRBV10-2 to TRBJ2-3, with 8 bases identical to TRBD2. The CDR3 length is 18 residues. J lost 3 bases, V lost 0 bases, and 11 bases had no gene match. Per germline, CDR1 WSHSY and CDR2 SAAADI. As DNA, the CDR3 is TGCGCCAGCAGTGAGTCGACGAATGGAGGACTAGCTACAGATACGCAGTATTTT. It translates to CASSESTNGGLATDTQYF.

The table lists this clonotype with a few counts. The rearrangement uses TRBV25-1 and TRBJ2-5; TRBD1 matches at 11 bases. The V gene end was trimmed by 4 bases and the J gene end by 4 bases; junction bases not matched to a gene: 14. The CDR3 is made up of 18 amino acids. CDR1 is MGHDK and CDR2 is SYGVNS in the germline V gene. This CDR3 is CASSGFRRDRGFRETQYF. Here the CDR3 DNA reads TGTGCCAGCAGTGGTTTCCGCCGGGACAGGGGGTTTCGAGAGACCCAGTACTTC.

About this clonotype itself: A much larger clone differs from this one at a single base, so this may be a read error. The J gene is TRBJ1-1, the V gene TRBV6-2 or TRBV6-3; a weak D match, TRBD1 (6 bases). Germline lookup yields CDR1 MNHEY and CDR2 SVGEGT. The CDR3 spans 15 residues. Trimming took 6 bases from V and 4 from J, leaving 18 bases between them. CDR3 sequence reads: CASRTPRGRGTEAFF. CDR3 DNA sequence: TGTGCCAGCAGGACCCCCAGGGGAAGGGGCACTGAAGCTTTCTTT.

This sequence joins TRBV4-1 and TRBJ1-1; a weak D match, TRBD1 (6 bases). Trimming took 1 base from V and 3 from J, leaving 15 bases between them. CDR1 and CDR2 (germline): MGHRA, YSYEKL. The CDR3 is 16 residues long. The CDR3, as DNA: TGCGCCAGCAGCCAAGTCCCCGGGGCAGGGGACACTGAAGCTTTCTTT. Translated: CASSQVPGAGDTEAFF.